A selection of T cell receptor beta chains follows, all from one sample in a study of cytomegalovirus exposure and HLA in healthy donors. The assay was immunoSEQ multiplex PCR, and TCRdb's table has in-frame clones only and misses some. The sample yields 130,000 to 150,000 clones, roughly three quarters seen once. Input material: PBMCs. Receptors were obtained from a middle-aged woman in good health and CMV-seronegative. CDR3s include the opening cysteine and the closing phenylalanine or tryptophan. Each record gives: D gene, V gene, clone size, J gene, CDR3 DNA, CDR3 protein. A D gene is named only where the DNA matches it firmly. Clone size is given for some rows only: seen once, a few or many times, or a class if the clone is expanded.

TRBD2	TRBV10-1	-	TRBJ2-7	TGCGCCAGCAGCCCCAGGACTAGCGGTTCCCCCAACTTC	CASSPRTSGSPNF
-	TRBV5-1	-	TRBJ2-3	TGCGCCAGCAGCTCTAGCGGCACAGATACGCAGTATTTT	CASSSSGTDTQYF
-	TRBV4-1	-	TRBJ2-5	TGCGCCAGCAGCCGACAGGGGATGGGACTAGCTGGGGAGACCCAGTACTTC	CASSRQGMGLAGETQYF
-	TRBV11-2	-	TRBJ1-1	TGTGCCAGCAGCTTGGGGCTAGGGAGGAGCACTGAAGCTTTCTTT	CASSLGLGRSTEAFF
-	TRBV5-1	once	TRBJ2-5	TGCGCCAGCAGCTTGGCCTTGGCTAGTGCAGAGACCCAGTACTTC	CASSLALASAETQYF
-	TRBV30	-	TRBJ2-7	TGTGCCTGGAGTGAGGCGGGGTCCACCTACGAGCAGTACTTC	CAWSEAGSTYEQYF
TRBD1	TRBV29-1	few	TRBJ1-2	TGCAGCGGTGCCGGGACAGGGGTTTACGGCTACACCTTC	CSGAGTGVYGYTF
TRBD1	TRBV29-1	-	TRBJ1-1	TGCAGCGTCGTATTGGACAGGGGGCGTACTGAAGCTTTCTTT	CSVVLDRGRTEAFF
-	TRBV5-1	-	TRBJ2-3	TGCGCCAGCAGCCAGGGACTGGAGGCAGATACGCAGTATTTT	CASSQGLEADTQYF
-	TRBV18	-	TRBJ2-7	TGTGCCAGCTCACCACGGCTAGCCTTAACCTACGAGCAGTACTTC	CASSPRLALTYEQYF
-	TRBV6-5	-	TRBJ2-3	TGTGCCAGCAGTTACTCTGGGGGGGCAGCCGACTATACGCAGTATTTT	CASSYSGGAADYTQYF
TRBD1	TRBV11-2	-	TRBJ1-1	TGTGCCAGCAGCTTAGGAGTAGTGGTTGTCGGGACAGACTGGAATGAAGCTTTCTTT	CASSLGVVVVGTDWNEAFF
TRBD1	TRBV7-6	-	TRBJ2-3	TGTGCCAGCAGCTCGACAGGGACGGCGACGCAGTATTTT	CASSSTGTATQYF
-	TRBV5-1	-	TRBJ2-3	TGCGCCAGCTCTCTCGCGGTTGGCACAGATACGCAGTATTTT	CASSLAVGTDTQYF
TRBD1	TRBV5-1	-	TRBJ1-2	TGCGCCAGCAGCTGGATAGACAGGGGGCAAGGCTACACCTTC	CASSWIDRGQGYTF
TRBD1	TRBV19	-	TRBJ1-4	TGTGCCAGTAAGCTCCAACTCGACAGGGCGAATGAAAAACTGTTTTTT	CASKLQLDRANEKLFF
-	TRBV4-2	-	TRBJ1-3	TGTGCCAGCAGCCAGGGCAGAGAACTCTCTGGAAACACCATATATTTT	CASSQGRELSGNTIYF
TRBD1	TRBV2	-	TRBJ1-2	TGTGCCAGCAGAGGACAGGGCGGGGGCTACACCTTC	CASRGQGGGYTF
TRBD2	TRBV5-1	-	TRBJ2-3	TGCGCCAGCAGCTCATGGACTAGCGGGAGCTTAGATACGCAGTATTTT	CASSSWTSGSLDTQYF
TRBD1	TRBV10-1	-	TRBJ1-1	TGCGCCAGCAGTGAGACAGGGGCGACTGAAGCTTTCTTT	CASSETGATEAFF
-	TRBV29-1	-	TRBJ2-3	TGCAGCGTCCGGCCTGGCTGGGCGGATACGCAGTATTTT	CSVRPGWADTQYF
-	TRBV6-5	few	TRBJ1-2	TGTGCCAGCAGTTACTCGATCGGCACAGGGCATGGCTACACCTTC	CASSYSIGTGHGYTF
-	TRBV7-9	-	TRBJ2-2	TGTGCCAGCAGCATCAGTGTAGGACATCCTTACGGGGAGCTGTTTTTT	CASSISVGHPYGELFF
TRBD2	TRBV10-3	-	TRBJ2-5	TGTGCCATCAGTGGTGATAGGACTAGCGGGAGGGAAGAGACCCAGTACTTC	CAISGDRTSGREETQYF
-	TRBV19	once	TRBJ1-2	TGTGCCAGTAGTATCGGAGTCTTCGGGACACTAAACTATGGCTACACCTTC	CASSIGVFGTLNYGYTF
-	TRBV9	-	TRBJ2-7	TGTGCCAGCAGCGTAGGGAGACCGAACTACGAGCAGTACTTC	CASSVGRPNYEQYF
TRBD2	TRBV4-1	-	TRBJ2-3	TGCGCCAGCAGCCAAGAGAGAGCGGGACTCACAGATACGCAGTATTTT	CASSQERAGLTDTQYF
-	TRBV2	-	TRBJ1-4	TGTGCCAGCAGTCGGTCCTCGACTTTTGAAAAACTGGTTTTT	CASSRSSTFEKLVF
-	TRBV11-2	-	TRBJ2-1	TGTGCCAGCAGCTTGGGGGGAAGCTCCTACAATGAGCAGTTCTTC	CASSLGGSSYNEQFF
-	TRBV7-8	-	TRBJ2-3	TGTGCCAGCAGCTTTGTACTAGCCGTAGATACGCAGTATTTT	CASSFVLAVDTQYF
-	TRBV27	once	TRBJ2-5	TGTGCCAGCAGACGCATGGTGGCAGGACAAGAGACCCAGTACTTC	CASRRMVAGQETQYF
TRBD2	TRBV15	few	TRBJ2-5	TGTGCCACCAGCAGACGATTGAGCGGGGTAGCGGAGACCCAGTACTTC	CATSRRLSGVAETQYF
-	TRBV7-9	few	TRBJ2-7	TGTGCCAGCAGCTTAGGGCCTATTTTCTCTTCTTACGGGGTTTACGAGCAGTACTTC	CASSLGPIFSSYGVYEQYF
-	TRBV29-1	-	TRBJ1-1	TGCAGCGCCAAGAGACACTCACTGAACACTGAAGCTTTCTTT	CSAKRHSLNTEAFF
-	TRBV11-2	-	TRBJ1-5	TGTGCCAGCAGCGGAGGGGCGGGGAGCAATCAGCCCCAGCATTTT	CASSGGAGSNQPQHF
TRBD1	TRBV9	-	TRBJ1-4	TGTGCCAGCAGCGGGGGGGCCGGGACAGGACGGGAAAAACTGTTTTTT	CASSGGAGTGREKLFF
TRBD1	TRBV19	once	TRBJ2-1	TGTGCCAGTAGTATCCCCACAGGGGGCGGTCGCTACAATGAGCAGTTCTTC	CASSIPTGGGRYNEQFF
-	TRBV7-9	-	TRBJ1-5	TGTGCCAGCAGCCCAGGTTTCAATCAGCCCCAGCATTTT	CASSPGFNQPQHF
TRBD1	TRBV28	-	TRBJ2-7	TGTGCCAGCAGTTCCCAGGGACAGTCACCCTACGAGCAGTACTTC	CASSSQGQSPYEQYF
-	TRBV11-2	once	TRBJ2-1	TGTGCCAGCAGCTTAGTGGCAGGCCGTAATGAGCAGTTCTTC	CASSLVAGRNEQFF
-	TRBV28	-	TRBJ2-7	TGTGCCAGCAGTTTATTGACAGCCTACGAGCAGTACTTC	CASSLLTAYEQYF
-	TRBV6-6	-	TRBJ1-2	TGTGCCACCACGCGGGAGGGTTTCTATGGCTACACCTTC	CATTREGFYGYTF
-	TRBV2	-	TRBJ2-3	TGTGCCAGCACGGTTCCCAGGCGCACAGATACGCAGTATTTT	CASTVPRRTDTQYF